This TCR beta chain was identified in a study of T cells in Graves' hyperthyroidism and ophthalmopathy. General study results and limits: In simple terms, a model built on 13 V-J features told ophthalmopathy apart from stable hyperthyroidism. With a median lead of 6.5 months before onset, the model predicted ophthalmopathy.

The CDR3 regions of TCR beta were amplified from RNA transcripts. Carried out on the TCR CDR3, a first-round RT-PCR used the HTBI primer set. Each CDR3 protein gets one entry after TCRdb re-called the multiplex PCR reads with MiXCR. The sample gives some 300,000 distinct CDR3 sequences, around 20% of which show up once; under 40% is in the top ten. As to this clonotype: The antigen is undetermined. Given a much more abundant clone one base away, this may be a read error.

Sequenced material: blood. The receptor comes from a middle-aged man with Graves' ophthalmopathy.

The CDR3 protein is CASSRKRLAGEEINEHFF. The CDR3 nucleotides are TGTGCCAGCAGCCGGAAACGTCTAGCGGGAGAAGAGATCAATGAGCACTTCTTC. The V call is TRBV11-2, the J call TRBJ2-1, with 10 bases fitting TRBD2. This CDR3 comprises 18 residues. The germline CDR1 and CDR2 sequences are SGHAT and FQNNGV.